This is a list of T cell receptor beta chains from one sample in a study of blood T cells in healthy people across ages. TCRdb independently ran MiXCR on the 5' RACE reads; one entry per CDR3 protein. The sample includes 550,000 to 600,000 distinct CDR3 sequences, 27% of them seen just once. What was sequenced was blood. The receptors stem from a woman in her seventies in good health. The CDR3 runs from the conserved cysteine through the conserved F or W. The order of the fields is CDR3 DNA, CDR3 protein, J gene, V gene, D gene, clone size. D genes are given only for firm matches. The size field is filled for only some rows; it gives once, few, many or a size class.

DNA: TGCGCCAGCGCTAGCGGGGGGGCCTACAATGTGCAGTTCTTC
CDR3: CASASGGAYNVQFF
J: TRBJ2-1
V: TRBV5-1
D: TRBD2
size: few

DNA: TGTGCCAGCAGCCGAGACAGTAGTTCACCCCTCCACTTT
CDR3: CASSRDSSSPLHF
J: TRBJ1-6
V: TRBV7-9
D: .
size: .

DNA: TGTGCCAGCACCCTGACGGGGATGGATGAAAAACTGTTTTTT
CDR3: CASTLTGMDEKLFF
J: TRBJ1-4
V: TRBV7-9
D: .
size: few

DNA: TGTGCCACCCTTCCGAGATCAGCTTTCTTT
CDR3: CATLPRSAFF
J: TRBJ1-1
V: TRBV24-1
D: .
size: few

DNA: TGTGCCAGCAGCCTCTGGGGGACTAGCGGGGGTGGACGGGGGAATGAGCAGTTCTTC
CDR3: CASSLWGTSGGGRGNEQFF
J: TRBJ2-1
V: TRBV3-1
D: TRBD2
size: few

DNA: TGTGCCAGTAGTATAGGGGGACTAGCGATGGAGACCCAGTACTTC
CDR3: CASSIGGLAMETQYF
J: TRBJ2-5
V: TRBV19
D: TRBD2
size: few

DNA: TGTGCCATCAGCCGAGGGATGGGGAACACTGAAGCTTTCTTT
CDR3: CAISRGMGNTEAFF
J: TRBJ1-1
V: TRBV10-3
D: .
size: .

DNA: TGTGCCAGCAGTTTAACCTCTAGCGGGAGTACTAAAAACATTCAGTACTTC
CDR3: CASSLTSSGSTKNIQYF
J: TRBJ2-4
V: TRBV12-3/TRBV12-4
D: TRBD2
size: .

DNA: TGTGCCAGCAGCTTAGACGGCGGGGGCTCTGAGACCCAGTACTTC
CDR3: CASSLDGGGSETQYF
J: TRBJ2-5
V: TRBV7-2
D: .
size: .

DNA: TGCGCCAGCAGCCGCGGCTGGATTGAGGACACTGAAGCTTTCTTT
CDR3: CASSRGWIEDTEAFF
J: TRBJ1-1
V: TRBV4-1
D: .
size: .

DNA: TGCAGTGCTAGAGGTTGGAGGGCTGACACTGAAGCTTTCTTT
CDR3: CSARGWRADTEAFF
J: TRBJ1-1
V: TRBV20-1
D: .
size: few

DNA: TGCGCCAGCAGAAAACCGGACAGGGCGGTTAGGGGAGAGACCCAGTACTTC
CDR3: CASRKPDRAVRGETQYF
J: TRBJ2-5
V: TRBV5-1
D: TRBD1
size: .

DNA: TGTGCCAGCAGGGGGGGACTTGAGGAGTACGAGCAGTACTTC
CDR3: CASRGGLEEYEQYF
J: TRBJ2-7
V: TRBV12-3/TRBV12-4
D: .
size: .

DNA: TGCGCCAGCAGCCAGCCGGGACTTTACAATGAGCAGTTCTTC
CDR3: CASSQPGLYNEQFF
J: TRBJ2-1
V: TRBV4-1
D: .
size: few

DNA: TGCAGTGCTAGAGAACCAGGGCCAGGGTATGGCTACACCTTC
CDR3: CSAREPGPGYGYTF
J: TRBJ1-2
V: TRBV20-1
D: .
size: .

DNA: TGTGCCAGCAGCGTAGGCGGGGGGATTAGCACAGATACGCAGTATTTT
CDR3: CASSVGGGISTDTQYF
J: TRBJ2-3
V: TRBV9
D: TRBD2
size: .

DNA: TGTGCCAGCAGTTTACTCGCGGACAGCTACGAGCAGTACTTC
CDR3: CASSLLADSYEQYF
J: TRBJ2-7
V: TRBV27
D: .
size: .

DNA: TGTGCCAGCAGCTCCCGACAGGGGACGGGTGGCTACACCTTC
CDR3: CASSSRQGTGGYTF
J: TRBJ1-2
V: TRBV13
D: TRBD1
size: .

DNA: TGTGCCAGCGGCGAACACAATGAGCAGTTCTTC
CDR3: CASGEHNEQFF
J: TRBJ2-1
V: TRBV7-2
D: .
size: .

DNA: TGTGCCAGCAGCGACTGGGACAGGGGGCGCCGGGAGCAGTTCTTC
CDR3: CASSDWDRGRREQFF
J: TRBJ2-1
V: TRBV7-9
D: TRBD1
size: few

DNA: TGCGCCAGCAGCCAGTCCCGGGACAGATTCTACCCTACGAAGCAGTACTTC
CDR3: CASSQSRDRFYPTKQYF
J: TRBJ2-7
V: TRBV4-3
D: TRBD1
size: .

DNA: TGTGCCAGCAGCTACCCGCGGGGGTCACAAGAGACCCAGTACTTC
CDR3: CASSYPRGSQETQYF
J: TRBJ2-5
V: TRBV7-9
D: TRBD2
size: .

DNA: TGTGCCAGCACCAGAGGAATCTACGGACAGCTTATAGCCAAAAACATTCAGTACTTC
CDR3: CASTRGIYGQLIAKNIQYF
J: TRBJ2-4
V: TRBV9
D: .
size: .

DNA: TGTGCCACCAGTGAGCAACAGGGTACCGAGACCCAGTACTTC
CDR3: CATSEQQGTETQYF
J: TRBJ2-5
V: TRBV24-1
D: .
size: .

DNA: TGTGCCAGCAGCTTAGGAGGTAGCGGGAGAAACAATGAGCAGTTCTTC
CDR3: CASSLGGSGRNNEQFF
J: TRBJ2-1
V: TRBV11-3
D: TRBD2
size: .

DNA: TGTGCCAGCAGCCCGGGACAGGGGGACCCCTCGCGTGGCTACACCTTC
CDR3: CASSPGQGDPSRGYTF
J: TRBJ1-2
V: TRBV11-1
D: TRBD1
size: few

DNA: TGCAGTGCTAGTCCGGCCTCCGGACAGGGGGCGACTAATGAAAAACTGTTTTTT
CDR3: CSASPASGQGATNEKLFF
J: TRBJ1-4
V: TRBV20-1
D: TRBD1
size: .

DNA: TGCAGTGCTTTGACTAGGCAGGAGACCCAGTACTTC
CDR3: CSALTRQETQYF
J: TRBJ2-5
V: TRBV20-1
D: .
size: .

DNA: TGTGCCAGCAGTCCCCCCCGCAACGCCGGGGAGCTGTTTTTT
CDR3: CASSPPRNAGELFF
J: TRBJ2-2
V: TRBV7-2
D: .
size: .

DNA: TGTGCCAGCAGCATAGCCAGGCGGGGTTCCTACAATGAGCAGTTCTTC
CDR3: CASSIARRGSYNEQFF
J: TRBJ2-1
V: TRBV28
D: .
size: once

DNA: TGTGCCGGCAGTTTATTAGGTGGGGGGAACACTGAAGCTTTCTTT
CDR3: CAGSLLGGGNTEAFF
J: TRBJ1-1
V: TRBV27
D: .
size: .

DNA: TGTGCCAGCAGCTGGGGGGGGACGGATGGCTACACCTTC
CDR3: CASSWGGTDGYTF
J: TRBJ1-2
V: TRBV7-9
D: .
size: .

DNA: TGCAGCGTTCACGACGCGGGGGGCTCCTACAATGAGCAGTTCTTC
CDR3: CSVHDAGGSYNEQFF
J: TRBJ2-1
V: TRBV29-1
D: TRBD2
size: few

DNA: TGCGCCAGCAGCCAATTTATTAGCCTAGTAGTAACCGGGGAGCTGTTTTTT
CDR3: CASSQFISLVVTGELFF
J: TRBJ2-2
V: TRBV4-3
D: .
size: .

DNA: TGTGCCAGCAGCCTGACAGGGATAAGCTACGAGCAGTACTTC
CDR3: CASSLTGISYEQYF
J: TRBJ2-7
V: TRBV5-6
D: TRBD1
size: .

DNA: TGTGCCAGCAGCTTAGAGGGGTTATTCCCCGAGCAGTACTTC
CDR3: CASSLEGLFPEQYF
J: TRBJ2-7
V: TRBV11-3
D: .
size: .

DNA: TGTGCCAGCAGAACAACAGCGTACGAGCAGTACTTC
CDR3: CASRTTAYEQYF
J: TRBJ2-7
V: TRBV7-2
D: .
size: .

DNA: TGTGCCGGCAGCCCATCACCGGGCTACGAAGCTTTCTTT
CDR3: CAGSPSPGYEAFF
J: TRBJ1-1
V: TRBV7-2
D: .
size: .

DNA: TGTGCCAGCAGCTTAAGGACTGCCTTCCAAGAGACCCAGTACTTC
CDR3: CASSLRTAFQETQYF
J: TRBJ2-5
V: TRBV7-9
D: .
size: .

DNA: TGTGCCAGCAGTTTTCGGGGTTCGTACACTGAAGCTTTCTTT
CDR3: CASSFRGSYTEAFF
J: TRBJ1-1
V: TRBV28
D: .
size: .

DNA: TGTGCCAGCAGCTTGCATCCGGTAGCCAATCAAGAGACCCAGTACTTC
CDR3: CASSLHPVANQETQYF
J: TRBJ2-5
V: TRBV5-5
D: .
size: .

DNA: TGCGCCAGCAGCCCTCAGGGAAGCGGGGGCCTGGAGCAGTACTTC
CDR3: CASSPQGSGGLEQYF
J: TRBJ2-5
V: TRBV5-1
D: TRBD2
size: .

DNA: TGTGCCAGTAGCTCGGACACGAACACCGGGGAGCTGTTTTTT
CDR3: CASSSDTNTGELFF
J: TRBJ2-2
V: TRBV7-9
D: .
size: .